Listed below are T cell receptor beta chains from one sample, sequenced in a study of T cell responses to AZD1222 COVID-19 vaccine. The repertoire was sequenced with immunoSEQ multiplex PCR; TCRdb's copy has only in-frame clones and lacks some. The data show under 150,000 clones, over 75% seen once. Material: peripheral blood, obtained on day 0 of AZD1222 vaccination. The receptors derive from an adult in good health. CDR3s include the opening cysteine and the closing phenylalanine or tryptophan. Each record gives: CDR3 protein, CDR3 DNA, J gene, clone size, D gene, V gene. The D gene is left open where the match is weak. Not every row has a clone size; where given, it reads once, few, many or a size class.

cdr3_aa: CASSPTDGYREQYF
cdr3_nt: TGTGCCAGCAGCCCGACCGACGGGTACCGCGAGCAGTACTTC
j_call: TRBJ2-7
clone_size: NA
d_call: NA
v_call: TRBV5-6

cdr3_aa: CASSFGLAGGQETQYF
cdr3_nt: TGTGCCAGCAGTTTCGGACTAGCGGGGGGTCAAGAGACCCAGTACTTC
j_call: TRBJ2-5
clone_size: NA
d_call: TRBD2
v_call: TRBV27

cdr3_aa: CASSPLDRVNQPQHF
cdr3_nt: TGTGCCAGCTCACCATTGGACAGGGTTAATCAGCCCCAGCATTTT
j_call: TRBJ1-5
clone_size: once
d_call: TRBD1
v_call: TRBV18

cdr3_aa: CSARDLETQYF
cdr3_nt: TGCAGTGCTAGAGATTTAGAGACCCAGTACTTC
j_call: TRBJ2-5
clone_size: NA
d_call: NA
v_call: TRBV20-1

cdr3_aa: CASSLVRGPSNQPQHF
cdr3_nt: TGTGCCAGCAGCTTAGTACGGGGGCCAAGCAATCAGCCCCAGCATTTT
j_call: TRBJ1-5
clone_size: NA
d_call: NA
v_call: TRBV7-8

cdr3_aa: CASSSLGGVFANTQYF
cdr3_nt: TGTGCCAGCAGTTCCCTGGGGGGGGTATTTGCAAATACGCAGTATTTT
j_call: TRBJ2-3
clone_size: NA
d_call: TRBD2
v_call: TRBV27

cdr3_aa: CASSVGTGGVDGYTF
cdr3_nt: TGTGCCAGCAGCGTGGGGACAGGGGGAGTGGACGGCTACACCTTC
j_call: TRBJ1-2
clone_size: NA
d_call: TRBD1
v_call: TRBV9

cdr3_aa: CASSGGTGADFSNQPQHF
cdr3_nt: TGTGCCAGCAGCGGAGGGACAGGGGCCGATTTTAGCAATCAGCCCCAGCATTTT
j_call: TRBJ1-5
clone_size: NA
d_call: TRBD1
v_call: TRBV9

cdr3_aa: CASSQTTVNTEAFF
cdr3_nt: TGCGCCAGCAGCCAAACGACAGTGAACACTGAAGCTTTCTTT
j_call: TRBJ1-1
clone_size: NA
d_call: NA
v_call: TRBV5-1

cdr3_aa: CASSQADTDTQYF
cdr3_nt: TGTGCCAGCAGCCAAGCAGATACAGATACGCAGTATTTT
j_call: TRBJ2-3
clone_size: NA
d_call: NA
v_call: TRBV4-2

cdr3_aa: CASSTGQGGYSPLHF
cdr3_nt: TGTGCCAGCAGCACAGGACAGGGGGGTTATTCACCCCTCCACTTT
j_call: TRBJ1-6
clone_size: NA
d_call: TRBD1
v_call: TRBV9

cdr3_aa: CASSLAAVRQQETQYF
cdr3_nt: TGCGCCAGCAGCTTGGCCGCGGTGAGACAACAAGAGACCCAGTACTTC
j_call: TRBJ2-5
clone_size: NA
d_call: NA
v_call: TRBV5-1

cdr3_aa: CASSYWGTYEQYF
cdr3_nt: TGTGCCAGCAGTTATTGGGGCACCTACGAGCAGTACTTC
j_call: TRBJ2-7
clone_size: NA
d_call: NA
v_call: TRBV6-5

cdr3_aa: CSVEKPSNTGELFF
cdr3_nt: TGCAGCGTTGAAAAACCCTCGAACACCGGGGAGCTGTTTTTT
j_call: TRBJ2-2
clone_size: NA
d_call: NA
v_call: TRBV29-1

cdr3_aa: CASSQGAGGGVGTQYF
cdr3_nt: TGTGCCAGCAGCCAGGGAGCGGGGGGAGGGGTCGGTACGCAGTATTTT
j_call: TRBJ2-3
clone_size: NA
d_call: TRBD2
v_call: TRBV9

cdr3_aa: CASSQEGTSGGSQYF
cdr3_nt: TGCGCCAGCAGCCAAGAGGGGACTAGCGGGGGTAGCCAGTACTTC
j_call: TRBJ2-4
clone_size: NA
d_call: TRBD2
v_call: TRBV4-1

cdr3_aa: CASNLNRPRTPGANVLTF
cdr3_nt: TGTGCCAGCAACCTTAACCGTCCCAGGACACCTGGGGCCAACGTCCTGACTTTC
j_call: TRBJ2-6
clone_size: NA
d_call: NA
v_call: TRBV7-8

cdr3_aa: CASSEISNQPQHF
cdr3_nt: TGTGCCAGCAGCGAAATTAGCAATCAGCCCCAGCATTTT
j_call: TRBJ1-5
clone_size: NA
d_call: NA
v_call: TRBV11-2

cdr3_aa: CASSPGTPSGNTIYF
cdr3_nt: TGTGCCAGCAGTCCCGGGACACCCTCTGGAAACACCATATATTTT
j_call: TRBJ1-3
clone_size: NA
d_call: NA
v_call: TRBV6-5

cdr3_aa: CASSIGTGVRGYTF
cdr3_nt: TGTGCCAGTAGTATTGGGACAGGGGTACGGGGCTACACCTTC
j_call: TRBJ1-2
clone_size: NA
d_call: TRBD1
v_call: TRBV19

cdr3_aa: CASSPSGTGAPLRANVLTF
cdr3_nt: TGTGCCAGCAGCCCATCCGGGACAGGTGCTCCCTTGAGGGCCAACGTCCTGACTTTC
j_call: TRBJ2-6
clone_size: NA
d_call: TRBD1
v_call: TRBV9

cdr3_aa: CASSLIMNTEAFF
cdr3_nt: TGCGCCAGCAGCTTGATCATGAACACTGAAGCTTTCTTT
j_call: TRBJ1-1
clone_size: NA
d_call: NA
v_call: TRBV5-1

cdr3_aa: CAIRDGTGAFTEAFF
cdr3_nt: TGTGCCATCAGGGACGGGACAGGGGCATTCACTGAAGCTTTCTTT
j_call: TRBJ1-1
clone_size: NA
d_call: TRBD1
v_call: TRBV10-3

cdr3_aa: CAWSVGYTQYF
cdr3_nt: TGTGCCTGGAGTGTGGGTTACACCCAGTACTTC
j_call: TRBJ2-5
clone_size: NA
d_call: NA
v_call: TRBV30

cdr3_aa: CASSEALLGGGARDEQYF
cdr3_nt: TGTGCCAGCAGTGAAGCGCTTCTGGGAGGGGGCGCGCGCGACGAGCAGTACTTC
j_call: TRBJ2-7
clone_size: NA
d_call: NA
v_call: TRBV6-1

cdr3_aa: CASSVSVGSGELFF
cdr3_nt: TGTGCCAGCAGCGTAAGCGTGGGGAGCGGGGAGCTGTTTTTT
j_call: TRBJ2-2
clone_size: NA
d_call: NA
v_call: TRBV9

cdr3_aa: CASSVQLAVTTSYNEQFF
cdr3_nt: TGTGCCAGCAGCGTTCAACTAGCGGTTACGACCTCCTACAATGAGCAGTTCTTC
j_call: TRBJ2-1
clone_size: once
d_call: TRBD2
v_call: TRBV9

cdr3_aa: CASSSGTGIFYGYTF
cdr3_nt: TGTGCCAGTAGTTCAGGGACAGGGATTTTCTATGGCTACACCTTC
j_call: TRBJ1-2
clone_size: NA
d_call: TRBD1
v_call: TRBV19

cdr3_aa: CASSLAPQPGNTEAFF
cdr3_nt: TGTGCCAGCAGCTTAGCGCCCCAACCAGGTAACACTGAAGCTTTCTTT
j_call: TRBJ1-1
clone_size: NA
d_call: NA
v_call: TRBV11-2

cdr3_aa: CASRIYGPQERNEQFF
cdr3_nt: TGTGCCAGCAGGATATACGGGCCCCAGGAGAGGAATGAGCAGTTCTTC
j_call: TRBJ2-1
clone_size: once
d_call: NA
v_call: TRBV3-1/TRBV3-2

cdr3_aa: CASSVEERGEQYF
cdr3_nt: TGTGCCAGCAGCGTAGAGGAGAGAGGCGAGCAGTACTTC
j_call: TRBJ2-7
clone_size: NA
d_call: NA
v_call: TRBV9

cdr3_aa: CASSYWDEQYF
cdr3_nt: TGTGCCAGCAGTTACTGGGACGAGCAGTACTTC
j_call: TRBJ2-7
clone_size: NA
d_call: NA
v_call: TRBV6-2/TRBV6-3

cdr3_aa: CASSIGPRGRGYTF
cdr3_nt: TGTGCCAGTAGTATAGGACCCAGGGGGCGAGGCTACACCTTC
j_call: TRBJ1-2
clone_size: NA
d_call: TRBD1
v_call: TRBV19

cdr3_aa: CASSQDRGTGIHEQYF
cdr3_nt: TGTGCCAGCAGCCAAGATCGTGGGACAGGGATCCACGAGCAGTACTTC
j_call: TRBJ2-7
clone_size: NA
d_call: TRBD1
v_call: TRBV14

cdr3_aa: CAWSLAPLGYGYTF
cdr3_nt: TGTGCCTGGAGTTTGGCCCCACTAGGGTATGGCTACACCTTC
j_call: TRBJ1-2
clone_size: NA
d_call: NA
v_call: TRBV30

cdr3_aa: CATGSEAGTEAFF
cdr3_nt: TGTGCCACAGGGAGCGAGGCCGGCACTGAAGCTTTCTTT
j_call: TRBJ1-1
clone_size: NA
d_call: NA
v_call: TRBV24-1

cdr3_aa: CASSLEGSGTEAFF
cdr3_nt: TGCGCCAGCAGCTTGGAGGGGAGCGGCACTGAAGCTTTCTTT
j_call: TRBJ1-1
clone_size: NA
d_call: NA
v_call: TRBV5-1

cdr3_aa: CASSSPGNHIYGYTF
cdr3_nt: TGTGCCAGCAGTTCACCGGGGAACCACATCTATGGCTACACCTTC
j_call: TRBJ1-2
clone_size: NA
d_call: NA
v_call: TRBV27

cdr3_aa: CASSLQGASNQPQHF
cdr3_nt: TGTGCCAGCAGTTTGCAGGGGGCCTCCAATCAGCCCCAGCATTTT
j_call: TRBJ1-5
clone_size: NA
d_call: TRBD1
v_call: TRBV28

cdr3_aa: CASSPGARGSLRDTIYF
cdr3_nt: TGTGCCAGCAGCCCCGGCGCCAGGGGGAGTCTAAGAGACACCATATATTTT
j_call: TRBJ1-3
clone_size: NA
d_call: TRBD1
v_call: TRBV7-8

cdr3_aa: CASSPQTSLKETDTQYF
cdr3_nt: TGTGCCAGCAGCCCTCAGACTAGCCTAAAGGAGACAGATACGCAGTATTTT
j_call: TRBJ2-3
clone_size: NA
d_call: TRBD2
v_call: TRBV3-1/TRBV3-2